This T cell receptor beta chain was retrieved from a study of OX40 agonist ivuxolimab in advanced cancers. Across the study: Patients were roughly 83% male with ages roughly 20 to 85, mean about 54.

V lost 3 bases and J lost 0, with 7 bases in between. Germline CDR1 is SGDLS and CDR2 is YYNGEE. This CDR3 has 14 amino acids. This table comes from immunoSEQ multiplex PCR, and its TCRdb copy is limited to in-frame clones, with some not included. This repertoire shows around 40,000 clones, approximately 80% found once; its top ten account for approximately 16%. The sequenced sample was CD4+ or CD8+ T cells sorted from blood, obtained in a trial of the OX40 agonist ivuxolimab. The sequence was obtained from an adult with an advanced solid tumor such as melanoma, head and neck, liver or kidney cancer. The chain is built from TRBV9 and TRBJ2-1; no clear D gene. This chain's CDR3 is CASSDPSSYNEQFF. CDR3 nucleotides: TGTGCCAGCAGCGACCCTAGCTCCTACAATGAGCAGTTCTTC.